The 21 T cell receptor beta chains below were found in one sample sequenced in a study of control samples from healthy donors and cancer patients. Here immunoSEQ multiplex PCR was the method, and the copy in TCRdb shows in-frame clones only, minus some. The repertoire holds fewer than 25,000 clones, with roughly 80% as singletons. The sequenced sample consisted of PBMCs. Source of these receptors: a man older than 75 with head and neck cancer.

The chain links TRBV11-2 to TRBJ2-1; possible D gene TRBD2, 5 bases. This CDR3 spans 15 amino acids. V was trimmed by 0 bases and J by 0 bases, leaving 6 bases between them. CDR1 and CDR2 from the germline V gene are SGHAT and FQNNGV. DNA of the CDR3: TGTGCCAGCAGCTTAGAGGGGAGCTCCTACAATGAGCAGTTCTTC. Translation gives CASSLEGSSYNEQFF.

The CDR3 loop is CASTLDREGNQPQHF. The DNA of the CDR3 is TGTGCCAGTACCTTGGACAGGGAGGGCAATCAGCCCCAGCATTTT. V usage is TRBV19 and J usage is TRBJ1-5; TRBD1 agrees at 8 bases. The CDR3 extends over 15 amino acids. Germline trimming cut 7 bases from V and 2 bases from J; bases unmatched to any gene: 7. CDR1 and CDR2 from the germline V gene are LNHDA and SQIVND (reference sequence). The entire variable domain, with the rest obtained from reference TRBV19 and TRBJ1-5, is as follows: DGGITQSPKYLFRKEGQNVTLSCEQNLNHDAMYWYRQDPGQGLRLIYYSQIVNDFQKGDIAEGYSVSREKKESFPLTVTSAQKNPTAFYLCASTLDREGNQPQHFGDGTRLSIL.

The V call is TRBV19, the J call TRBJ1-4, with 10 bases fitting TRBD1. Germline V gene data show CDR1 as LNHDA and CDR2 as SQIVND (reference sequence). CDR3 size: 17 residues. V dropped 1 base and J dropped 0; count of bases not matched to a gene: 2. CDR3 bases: TGTGCCAGTAGTATAGTAGGGACAGGGGCAACTAATGAAAAACTGTTTTTT. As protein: CASSIVGTGATNEKLFF.

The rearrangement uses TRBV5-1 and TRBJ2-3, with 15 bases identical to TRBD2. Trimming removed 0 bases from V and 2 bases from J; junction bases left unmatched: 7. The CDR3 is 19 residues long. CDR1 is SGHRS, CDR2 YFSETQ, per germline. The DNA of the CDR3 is TGCGCCAGCAGCTTGGGTAGGACTAGCGGGAGGGCCTTCACAGATACGCAGTATTTT. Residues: CASSLGRTSGRAFTDTQYF.

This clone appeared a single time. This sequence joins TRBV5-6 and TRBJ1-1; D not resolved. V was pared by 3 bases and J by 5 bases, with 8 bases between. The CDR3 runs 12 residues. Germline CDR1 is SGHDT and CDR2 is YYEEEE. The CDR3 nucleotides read TGTGCCAGCAGCTCATTAGTTACTGAAGCTTTCTTT. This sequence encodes CASSSLVTEAFF.

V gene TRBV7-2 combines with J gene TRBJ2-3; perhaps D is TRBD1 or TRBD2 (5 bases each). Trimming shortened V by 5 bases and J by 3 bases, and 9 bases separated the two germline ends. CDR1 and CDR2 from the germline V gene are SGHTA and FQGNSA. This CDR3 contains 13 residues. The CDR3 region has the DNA TGTGCCAGCAGCGAAGAGGGGACAGATACGCAGTATTTT. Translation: CASSEEGTDTQYF.

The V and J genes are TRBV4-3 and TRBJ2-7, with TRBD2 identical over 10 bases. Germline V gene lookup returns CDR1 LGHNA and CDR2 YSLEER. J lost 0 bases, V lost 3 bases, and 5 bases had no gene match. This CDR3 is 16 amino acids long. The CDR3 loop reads CASSQAWTSGSYEQYF. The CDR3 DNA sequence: TGCGCCAGCAGCCAGGCGTGGACTAGCGGCTCCTACGAGCAGTACTTC.

CDR3 in amino acids: CASSSYNEQFF. Written as DNA, the CDR3 is TGTGCCAGTAGTTCATATAATGAGCAGTTCTTC. This rearrangement joins TRBV19 to TRBJ2-1; D unclear. V lost 5 bases to trimming and J lost 7 bases, with 6 bases between them. The CDR3 is 11 amino acids. CDR1 and CDR2 (germline): LNHDA, SQIVND (reference sequence).

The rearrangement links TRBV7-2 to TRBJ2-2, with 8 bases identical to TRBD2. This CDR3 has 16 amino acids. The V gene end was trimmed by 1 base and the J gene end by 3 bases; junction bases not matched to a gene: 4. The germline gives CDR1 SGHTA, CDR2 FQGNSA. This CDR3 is CASSLGSGADTGELFF. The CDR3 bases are TGTGCCAGCAGCTTAGGTAGCGGGGCAGACACCGGGGAGCTGTTTTTT.

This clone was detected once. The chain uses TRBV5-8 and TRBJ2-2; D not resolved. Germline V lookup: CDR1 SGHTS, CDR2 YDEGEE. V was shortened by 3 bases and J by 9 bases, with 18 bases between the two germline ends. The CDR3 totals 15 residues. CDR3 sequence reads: CASSYKILVTRELFF. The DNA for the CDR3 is TGTGCCAGCAGCTATAAGATATTAGTTACCCGGGAGCTGTTTTTT.

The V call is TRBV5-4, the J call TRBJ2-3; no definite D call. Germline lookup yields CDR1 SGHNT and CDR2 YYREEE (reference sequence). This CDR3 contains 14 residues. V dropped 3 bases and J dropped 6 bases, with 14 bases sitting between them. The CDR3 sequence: CASSSLKGVDTQYF. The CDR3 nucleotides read TGTGCCAGCAGCTCACTTAAAGGTGTTGATACGCAGTATTTT.

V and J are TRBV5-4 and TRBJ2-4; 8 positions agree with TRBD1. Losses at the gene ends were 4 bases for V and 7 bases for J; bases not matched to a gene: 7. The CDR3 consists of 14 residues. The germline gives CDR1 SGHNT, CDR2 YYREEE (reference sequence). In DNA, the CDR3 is TGTGCCAGCAGCGTTCAGGGGGCTGCTAACATTCAGTACTTC. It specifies CASSVQGAANIQYF.

The CDR3 protein is CASSNPNRGRYQETQYF. CDR3 in DNA: TGTGCCAGCAGCAACCCTAACAGGGGCCGGTACCAAGAGACCCAGTACTTC. V is TRBV5-6 and J is TRBJ2-5; TRBD1 agrees at 7 bases. Per germline, CDR1 SGHDT and CDR2 YYEEEE. The J segment lost 0 bases and the V segment lost 4 bases, leaving 12 bases of the junction unmatched. CDR3 length equals 17 residues.

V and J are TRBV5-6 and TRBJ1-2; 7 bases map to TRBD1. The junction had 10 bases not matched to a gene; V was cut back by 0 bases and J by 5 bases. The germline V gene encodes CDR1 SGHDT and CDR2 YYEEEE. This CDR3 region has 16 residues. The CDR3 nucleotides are TGTGCCAGCAGCTTGGATCCTCCGGGACAGTGGTATGGCTACACCTTC. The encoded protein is CASSLDPPGQWYGYTF.

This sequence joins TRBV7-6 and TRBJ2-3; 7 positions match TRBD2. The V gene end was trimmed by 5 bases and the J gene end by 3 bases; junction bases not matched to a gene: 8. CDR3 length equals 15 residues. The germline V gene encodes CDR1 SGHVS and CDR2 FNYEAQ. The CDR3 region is CASSQSGIGTDTQYF. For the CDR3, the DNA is TGTGCCAGCAGCCAAAGCGGGATTGGGACAGATACGCAGTATTTT.

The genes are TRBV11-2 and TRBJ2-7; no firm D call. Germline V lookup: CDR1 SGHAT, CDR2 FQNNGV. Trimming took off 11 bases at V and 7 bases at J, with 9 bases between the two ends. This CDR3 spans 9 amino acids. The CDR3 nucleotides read TGTGCCTCGAGGACGGAGCAGTACTTC. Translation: CASRTEQYF.

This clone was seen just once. The CDR3, as DNA: TGTGCCACCCAGCCAGACACTCTTAACTATGGCTACACCTTC. Amino acids: CATQPDTLNYGYTF. The V gene is TRBV24-1, the J gene TRBJ1-2; D remains unclear. The length of the CDR3 is 14 residues. Trimming cost V 9 bases and J 1 base, with 14 bases left between them. Germline CDR1 and CDR2: KGHDR and SFDVKD.

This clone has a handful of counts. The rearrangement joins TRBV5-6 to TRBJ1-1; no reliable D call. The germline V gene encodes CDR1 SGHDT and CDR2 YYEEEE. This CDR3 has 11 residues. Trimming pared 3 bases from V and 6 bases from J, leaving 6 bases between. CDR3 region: CASSSRSEAFF. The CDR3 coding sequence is TGTGCCAGCAGCTCTCGGTCTGAAGCTTTCTTT.

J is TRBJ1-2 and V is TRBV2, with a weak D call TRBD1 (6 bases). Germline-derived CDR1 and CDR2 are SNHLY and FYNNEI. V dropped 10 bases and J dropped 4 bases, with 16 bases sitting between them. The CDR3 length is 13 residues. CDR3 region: CATGTSEGYGYTF. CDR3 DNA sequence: TGTGCCACCGGGACATCGGAGGGCTATGGCTACACCTTC.

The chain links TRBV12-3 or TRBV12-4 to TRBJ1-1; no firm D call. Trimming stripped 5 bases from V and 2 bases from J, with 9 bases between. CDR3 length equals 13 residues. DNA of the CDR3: TGTGCCAGCAGTCTGACACATAACACTGAAGCTTTCTTT. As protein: CASSLTHNTEAFF.

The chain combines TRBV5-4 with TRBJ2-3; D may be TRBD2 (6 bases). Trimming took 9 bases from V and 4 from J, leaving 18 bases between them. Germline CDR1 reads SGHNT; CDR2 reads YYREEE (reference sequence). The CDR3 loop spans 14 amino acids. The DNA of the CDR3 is TGTGCCACCGCCCGGGACTTAGGGTCAGATACGCAGTATTTT. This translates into CATARDLGSDTQYF.